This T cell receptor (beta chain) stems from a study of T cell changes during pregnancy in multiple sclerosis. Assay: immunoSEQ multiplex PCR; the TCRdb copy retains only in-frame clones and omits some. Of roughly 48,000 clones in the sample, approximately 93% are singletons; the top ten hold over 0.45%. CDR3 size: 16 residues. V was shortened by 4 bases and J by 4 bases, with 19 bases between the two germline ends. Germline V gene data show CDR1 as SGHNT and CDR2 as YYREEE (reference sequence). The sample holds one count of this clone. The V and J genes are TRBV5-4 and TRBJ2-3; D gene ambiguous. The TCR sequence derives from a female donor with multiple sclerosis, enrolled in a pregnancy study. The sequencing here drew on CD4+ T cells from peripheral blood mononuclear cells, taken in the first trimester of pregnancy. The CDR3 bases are TGTGCCAGCAGCCAAACCTCCAGTCCCATTTCAGATACGCAGTATTTT. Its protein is CASSQTSSPISDTQYF.